The T cell receptor beta chain under discussion was sequenced for a study of T-cell reconstitution after alpha-beta-depleted transplantation in children. Whole-study results and caveats: Expanded graft clones numbering several hundred reportedly gave rise to alpha-beta T cells about two months after transplant. The study traced high day-60 TCRbeta diversity in some patients to surviving recipient T cells and thymic progenitors.

Unique molecular identifiers were incorporated when the TCRbeta library was constructed. Each CDR3 protein gets one entry after TCRdb re-called the PCR reads with MiXCR. This table holds about 580,000 distinct CDR3 sequences, 23% found once. V lost 5 bases and J lost 3, with 10 bases in between. The CDR3 sequence is 13 residues long. This clonotype has a handful of counts. Antigen unknown. The sequencing here drew on PBMCs, mostly from graft donor cells, taken 360 days after TCRalphabeta/CD19-depleted stem cell transplant. The sequence was collected from a boy under three years old who had a stem cell transplant for acute myeloid leukemia, so the T cells may come from the graft donor. The rearrangement links TRBV12-3 or TRBV12-4 to TRBJ2-5; D possibly uses TRBD1 or TRBD2 (5 bases each). CDR3 residues: CASSGTFEETQYF. Here the CDR3 DNA reads TGTGCCAGCAGTGGGACGTTTGAAGAGACCCAGTACTTC.